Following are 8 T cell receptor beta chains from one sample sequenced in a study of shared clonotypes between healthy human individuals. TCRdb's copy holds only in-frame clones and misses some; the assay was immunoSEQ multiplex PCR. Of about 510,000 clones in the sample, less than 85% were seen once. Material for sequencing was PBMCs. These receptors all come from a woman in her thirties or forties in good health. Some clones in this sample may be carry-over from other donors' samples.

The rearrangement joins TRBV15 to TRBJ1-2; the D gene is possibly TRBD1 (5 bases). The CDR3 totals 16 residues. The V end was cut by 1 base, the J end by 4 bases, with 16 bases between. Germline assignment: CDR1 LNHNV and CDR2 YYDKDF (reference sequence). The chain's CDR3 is CATSRGATGRAYGYTF. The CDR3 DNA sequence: TGTGCCACCAGCAGAGGGGCGACGGGCAGGGCCTATGGCTACACCTTC.

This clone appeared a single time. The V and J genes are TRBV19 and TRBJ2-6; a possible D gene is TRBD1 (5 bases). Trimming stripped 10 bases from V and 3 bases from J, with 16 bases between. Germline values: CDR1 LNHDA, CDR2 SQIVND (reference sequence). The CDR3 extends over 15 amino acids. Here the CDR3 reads CATTPDRGGANVLTF. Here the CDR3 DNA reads TGTGCCACCACACCGGATAGGGGTGGGGCCAACGTCCTGACTTTC.

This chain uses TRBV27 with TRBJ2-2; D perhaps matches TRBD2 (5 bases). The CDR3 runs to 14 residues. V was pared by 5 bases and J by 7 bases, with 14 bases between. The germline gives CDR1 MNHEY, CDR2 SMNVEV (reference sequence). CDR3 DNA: TGTGCCAGCAGTCCTCGGACTTGGAGCGGGGAGCTGTTTTTT. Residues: CASSPRTWSGELFF.

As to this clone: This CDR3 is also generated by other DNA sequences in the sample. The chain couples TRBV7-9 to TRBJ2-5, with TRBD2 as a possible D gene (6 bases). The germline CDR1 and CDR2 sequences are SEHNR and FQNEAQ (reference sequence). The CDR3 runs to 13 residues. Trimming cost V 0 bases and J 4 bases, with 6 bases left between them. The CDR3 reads CASSLAGGETQYF. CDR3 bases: TGTGCCAGCAGCTTAGCGGGGGGAGAGACCCAGTACTTC.

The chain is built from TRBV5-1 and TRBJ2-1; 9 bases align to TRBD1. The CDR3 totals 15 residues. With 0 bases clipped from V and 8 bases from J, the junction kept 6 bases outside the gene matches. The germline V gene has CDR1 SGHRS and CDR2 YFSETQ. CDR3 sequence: CASSLGTTGGHEQFF. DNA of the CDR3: TGCGCCAGCAGCTTGGGGACCACAGGGGGCCATGAGCAGTTCTTC.

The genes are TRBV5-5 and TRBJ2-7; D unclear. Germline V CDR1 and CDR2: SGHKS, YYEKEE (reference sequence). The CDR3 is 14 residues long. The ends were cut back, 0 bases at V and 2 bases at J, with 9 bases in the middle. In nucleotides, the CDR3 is TGTGCCAGCAGCTTGGAAGTGGTTGCCTACGAGCAGTACTTC. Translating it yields CASSLEVVAYEQYF.

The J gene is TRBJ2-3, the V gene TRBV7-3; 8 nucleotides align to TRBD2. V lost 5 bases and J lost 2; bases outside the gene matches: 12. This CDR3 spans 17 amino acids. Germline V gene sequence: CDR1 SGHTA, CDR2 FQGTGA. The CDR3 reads CASSPAGLAGYTDTQYF. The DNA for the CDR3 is TGTGCCAGCAGCCCCGCTGGGCTAGCGGGTTACACAGATACGCAGTATTTT.

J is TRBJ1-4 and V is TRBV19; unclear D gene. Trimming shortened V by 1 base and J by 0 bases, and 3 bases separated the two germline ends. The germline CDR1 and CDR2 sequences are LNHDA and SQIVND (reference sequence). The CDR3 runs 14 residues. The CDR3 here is CASSIGPTNEKLFF. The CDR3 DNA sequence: TGTGCCAGTAGTATAGGACCAACTAATGAAAAACTGTTTTTT.